This entry lists 9 T cell receptor beta chains sequenced from one sample in a study of breast tumors, draining lymph nodes, adjacent tissues. One entry per CDR3 protein, called by TCRdb with MiXCR from the multiplex PCR reads. The profile shows 20,000 to 25,000 distinct CDR3 sequences, around 50% of them singletons. Sequencing used breast tumor tissue. These receptors were obtained from a female donor with breast cancer. Some clones in this sample may be carry-over from other donors' samples.

This clonotype was counted only a few times. Germline is not matched at one junction end, which may reflect a read error. The rearrangement uses TRBV19 and TRBJ2-1; 7 bases match TRBD1. The CDR3 consists of 17 residues. CDR1 is LNHDA, CDR2 SQIVND, per germline (reference sequence). The CDR3 nucleotides read TGTGCCAGTAGTTCCGACAGGGCAGTGGGTACCTACAATGAGCAGTCCTTC. It yields the protein CASSSDRAVGTYNEQSF.

Here the CDR3 reads CASSQWGGTDSPLHF. DNA for the CDR3: TGTGCCAGCAGCCAATGGGGGGGGACGGATTCACCCCTCCACTTT. The chain combines TRBV7-3 with TRBJ1-6; D may be TRBD1 (5 bases). From germline, CDR1 is SGHTA and CDR2 FQGTGA. This CDR3 has 15 residues. Trimming shortened V by 5 bases and J by 8 bases, and 16 bases separated the two germline ends.

This clonotype has at least ten counts. A read error is possible here, since a much larger clone lies one base away. V is TRBV6-2 or TRBV6-3 and J is TRBJ1-2; D gene ambiguous. The CDR3 sequence is 11 residues long. The V end was cut by 5 bases, the J end by 4 bases, with 5 bases between. The germline CDR1 and CDR2 sequences are MNHEY and SVGEGT. The CDR3 reads CASSPGYGYTF. The CDR3 DNA is TGTGCCAGCAGTCCGGGCTATGGCTACACCTTC.

Sample share makes this clonotype medium-sized (0.01 to 0.1%). The V and J genes are TRBV11-3 and TRBJ2-7; D possibly uses TRBD1 or TRBD2 (6 bases each). This CDR3 contains 15 residues. V lost 5 bases and J lost 4, with 18 bases in between. Germline V gene data show CDR1 as SGHNT and CDR2 as YENEEA. The CDR3 here is CASSTPGASLYEQYF. For the CDR3, the DNA is TGTGCCAGCAGCACACCGGGGGCCAGCCTATACGAGCAGTACTTC. Supplemented by reference TRBV11-3 and TRBJ2-7, the full variable domain reads EAGVVQSPRYKIIEKKQPVAFWCNPISGHNTLYWYLQNLGQGPELLIRYENEEAVDDSQLPKDRFSAERLKGVDSTLKIQPAELGDSAVYLCASSTPGASLYEQYFGPGTRLTVT.

The V call is TRBV12-3 or TRBV12-4, the J call TRBJ2-3; the match to TRBD1 covers 8 bases. The CDR3 length is 14 residues. The trim removed 5 bases at V and 2 bases at J, leaving 3 bases unmatched. DNA of the CDR3: TGTGCCAGCAGTCTGGACAGGGCCACAGATACGCAGTATTTT. This translates into CASSLDRATDTQYF.

The CDR3 DNA reads as TGCAGTGCTGCCAACCCGGACAGGGGGGATCGACTTGGAAACACCATATATTTT. It specifies CSAANPDRGDRLGNTIYF. The chain has TRBV20-1 and TRBJ1-3; 10 nucleotides match TRBD1. The CDR3 loop spans 18 amino acids. The germline V gene encodes CDR1 DFQATT and CDR2 SNEGSKA (reference sequence). V dropped 5 bases and J dropped 3; count of bases not matched to a gene: 16.

To note about this clonotype: One end of the junction does not line up with germline, which may come from a read error. J is TRBJ1-2 and V is TRBV2; 10 nucleotides align to TRBD1. The germline CDR1 and CDR2 sequences are SNHLY and FYNNEI. CDR3 length: 14 residues. The DNA of the CDR3 is TGTGCCACCAGTGATTTGACAGGGGGCGACGGCTACACCTTC. Translation gives CATSDLTGGDGYTF. The whole variable domain, remainder taken from reference TRBV2 and TRBJ1-2, is EPEVTQTPSHQVTQMGQEVILRCVPISNHLYFYWYRQILGQKVEFLVSFYNNEISEKSEIFDDQFSVERPDGSNFTLKIRSTKLEDSAMYFCATSDLTGGDGYTFGSGTRLTVV.

The gene calls are TRBV2 and TRBJ2-3; 11 nucleotides align to TRBD2. Germline CDR1 and CDR2: SNHLY and FYNNEI. The CDR3 runs 15 residues. Losses at the gene ends were 3 bases for V and 4 bases for J; bases not matched to a gene: 3. The CDR3 here is CASSETSGAPDTQYF. CDR3 coding DNA: TGTGCCAGCAGTGAGACTAGCGGGGCCCCAGATACGCAGTATTTT.

The chain links TRBV18 to TRBJ1-2, with D hard to call. Germline CDR1 reads KGHSH; CDR2 reads LQKENI. Trimming pared 1 base from V and 0 bases from J, leaving 9 bases between. The CDR3 length is 15 residues. CDR3 bases: TGTGCCAGCTCACCACGGCAGGATCCTAACTATGGCTACACCTTC. Protein product: CASSPRQDPNYGYTF.